The clone carrying this T cell receptor beta chain was picked up many times. Its antigen is not known. Indicated time point: newly diagnosed GD, antithyroid drugs for less than 3 months. PBMC-extracted RNA yielded the TCR library. This sample is drawn from a study of regulatory T cells in long-lasting Graves disease. The CDR3 length is 15 residues. Trimming took 5 bases from V and 4 from J, leaving 14 bases between them. Looked up from germline, CDR1 is MDHEN and CDR2 is SYDVKM. Arm-PCR of CDR3 regions and iRepertoire HTBI primers were used to build TCR beta libraries. TCRdb fed the multiplex PCR reads into MiXCR, producing one record per CDR3 protein. The repertoire holds 350,000 to 500,000 distinct CDR3 sequences, about 16% seen once, with about 11% in the top ten. Findings and caveats of the study: Examination was confined to peripheral blood, excluding thyroid tissue.

This sample was also put to use in a study of T cells in Graves' hyperthyroidism and ophthalmopathy. Turning to that study: Diagnosis of hyperthyroidism was new in patients aged 18 to 65, and its duration was under 2 months. Researchers report that a 13 V-J model separated ophthalmopathy from stable hyperthyroidism. Ophthalmopathy got predicted by the model a median approximately six months before its onset.

The sequence came from a woman under 40 with Graves disease. Sequences were derived from peripheral blood mononuclear cells (PBMCs), sampled at new diagnosis, from a patient treated with antithyroid drugs. The chain employs TRBV28 and TRBJ2-2; tentatively, D is TRBD1 or TRBD2 (5 bases each). CDR3 amino acids: CASSRDPRGTGELFF. The CDR3 bases are TGTGCCAGCAGTCGAGACCCGAGGGGCACCGGGGAGCTGTTTTTT.